These 14 T cell receptor beta chains were all obtained from the same sample, sequenced in a study of T cells in Graves' hyperthyroidism and ophthalmopathy (dated by TCRdb to the late 2010s). Libraries came from multiplex PCR. Sequencing instrument: Illumina HiSeq 2000. The TCR beta CDR3 regions were amplified from RNA transcripts. The TCR CDR3 was subjected to a first round of RT-PCR using the HTBI primer set and the Qiagen OneStep RT-PCR kit. In TCRdb, the public reads were trimmed at Q25 with fastp and aligned with MiXCR, with productive beta chains retained. One record per CDR3 amino acid sequence lists the most common genes and DNA. This sample lists more than 500,000 distinct CDR3 sequences; about 45% were detected once. Jointly, the top ten make up around 47% of the sample. The sequencing input was peripheral blood or thyroid tissue (not recorded which). The receptors originated from an adult woman with Graves' disease, either hyperthyroidism or ophthalmopathy (not recorded which).

The CDR3, as DNA: TGTGCCAGCAGCCCCTCGACTAGCGGGAGGGTGGAGACCCAGTACTTC. Protein: CASSPSTSGRVETQYF. The rearrangement links TRBV7-2 to TRBJ2-5; 14 nucleotides agree with TRBD2. Germline CDR1 reads SGHTA; CDR2 reads FQGNSA. This CDR3 region has 16 residues. V trimming: 5 bases; J trimming: 5 bases; junction bases outside the gene matches: 7.

The rearrangement uses TRBV11-1 and TRBJ2-7, with 12 bases identical to TRBD2. The germline CDR1 and CDR2 sequences are SGHAT and FQDESV (reference sequence). Trimming at V came to 8 bases and at J to 0 bases, leaving 11 bases not matched to a gene. This CDR3 is 17 amino acids long. The CDR3 region is CASRTTLTSGSSYEQYF. The CDR3 region has the DNA TGTGCCAGCCGGACCACCTTGACTAGCGGGAGCTCCTACGAGCAGTACTTC.

Only one count was recorded for this clonotype. The rearrangement links TRBV20-1 to TRBJ1-6; a possible D gene is TRBD1 (6 bases). In germline, CDR1 is DFQATT, CDR2 SNEGSKA (reference sequence). V lost 6 bases and J 7 bases, leaving 13 bases between the germline ends. The CDR3 length is 13 residues. CDR3 in DNA: TGCAGTGCCAGGAAGGGGGGGAATTCACCCCTCCACTTT. Amino acids: CSARKGGNSPLHF.

This clonotype was counted ten times or more. V usage is TRBV7-9 and J usage is TRBJ1-2; D not resolved. Germline assignment: CDR1 SEHNR and CDR2 FQNEAQ (reference sequence). This CDR3 contains 17 residues. V was clipped by 5 bases and J by 1 base, with 20 bases between them. The CDR3 protein is CASSDKPRPLINYGYTF. The DNA of the CDR3 is TGTGCCAGCAGCGACAAGCCTAGGCCCCTGATTAACTATGGCTACACCTTC.

V is TRBV7-2 and J is TRBJ2-2; 12 positions match TRBD2. The ends lost 5 bases at V and 6 bases at J; junction bases unmatched: 13. CDR3 length: 18 residues. Germline V CDR1 and CDR2: SGHTA, FQGNSA. The CDR3 reads CASSQGELAGGKSGELFF. CDR3 coding DNA: TGTGCCAGCAGCCAAGGGGAACTAGCGGGAGGAAAGTCCGGGGAGCTGTTTTTT.

The rearrangement joins TRBV7-3 to TRBJ2-1; D remains unclear. V lost 5 bases and J lost 5, with 10 bases in between. This CDR3 contains 13 residues. In germline, CDR1 is SGHTA, CDR2 FQGTGA. Written as DNA, the CDR3 is TGTGCCAGCAGCCAACGCAACAACAATGAGCAGTTCTTC. This gives the protein CASSQRNNNEQFF.

The sample holds a few counts of this clonotype. The chain employs TRBV10-3 and TRBJ1-5, with 9 bases that match TRBD1. There are 15 residues in the CDR3. V lost 10 bases, J lost 6 bases, and 13 bases stayed unmatched. Germline V CDR1 and CDR2: ENHRY, SYGVKD. The chain's CDR3 is CATQSGDREVQPQHF. CDR3 DNA sequence: TGTGCCACCCAATCGGGGGACAGGGAGGTTCAGCCCCAGCATTTT.

V gene TRBV29-1 combines with J gene TRBJ1-1; 7 bases fit TRBD1. The CDR3 sequence is 13 residues long. The germline CDR1 and CDR2 sequences are SQVTM and ANQGSEA. Germline trimming cut 5 bases from V and 6 bases from J; bases unmatched to any gene: 9. The CDR3 DNA reads TGCAGCGTTCTTCCCGGGACAGTCTCTGAAGCTTTCTTT. Amino acid sequence: CSVLPGTVSEAFF. The full variable domain, rest sourced from reference TRBV29-1 and TRBJ1-1, is SAVISQKPSRDICQRGTSLTIQCQVDSQVTMMFWYRQQPGQSLTLIATANQGSEATYESGFVIDKFPISRPNLTFSTLTVSNMSPEDSSIYLCSVLPGTVSEAFFGQGTRLTVV.

This clonotype came up many times. The chain links TRBV9 to TRBJ1-2; the match to TRBD1 covers 7 bases. Germline CDR1 is SGDLS and CDR2 is YYNGEE. This CDR3 spans 15 amino acids. Trimming at V came to 4 bases and at J to 3 bases, leaving 9 bases not matched to a gene. The CDR3 loop reads CASSSGRTGDYGYTF. The CDR3 DNA reads TGTGCCAGCAGCTCAGGCCGTACAGGGGACTATGGCTACACCTTC.

This clonotype has more than one count but fewer than ten. The chain joins TRBV7-2 to TRBJ2-5, with D possibly being TRBD2 (6 bases). The CDR3 spans 13 residues. V lost 3 bases and J lost 3, with 8 bases in between. The germline V gene encodes CDR1 SGHTA and CDR2 FQGNSA. CDR3 in DNA: TGTGCCAGCAGCTTTAGCGGTGAAGAGACCCAGTACTTC. Translating it yields CASSFSGEETQYF.

This sequence joins TRBV12-3 or TRBV12-4 and TRBJ1-1; D is undetermined. The CDR3 totals 12 residues. Trimming stripped 2 bases from V and 3 bases from J, with 4 bases between. CDR3 in amino acids: CASSLTHTEAFF. CDR3 sequence (DNA): TGTGCCAGCAGTTTAACACACACTGAAGCTTTCTTT.

This clonotype was seen ten or more times. The chain links TRBV20-1 to TRBJ2-5, with TRBD2 matching 10 bases. The J segment lost 5 bases and the V segment lost 6 bases, leaving 9 bases of the junction unmatched. CDR3 size: 14 residues. CDR1 is DFQATT, CDR2 SNEGSKA, per germline (reference sequence). As DNA, the CDR3 is TGCAGTGCGCCCCTAGCGGGAGTAGATGAGACCCAGTACTTC. This gives the protein CSAPLAGVDETQYF.

V is TRBV6-2 or TRBV6-3 and J is TRBJ2-5; 11 nucleotides match TRBD2. The germline CDR1 and CDR2 sequences are MNHEY and SVGEGT. V shed 1 base and J 1 base; nucleotides not matched to a gene: 5. This CDR3 region has 17 residues. CDR3 sequence reads: CASSYWLAGGIQETQYF. CDR3 nucleotide sequence: TGTGCCAGCAGTTACTGGCTAGCGGGAGGAATCCAAGAGACCCAGTACTTC.

This sequence joins TRBV4-1 and TRBJ2-7; D is unclear. This CDR3 has 15 residues. The V end lost 2 bases, the J end lost 3 bases, and 14 bases lay between the germline ends. Germline loops: CDR1 MGHRA, CDR2 YSYEKL. The CDR3 protein is CASSQTVSLDYEQYF. Written as DNA, the CDR3 is TGCGCCAGCAGCCAAACCGTAAGTCTAGACTACGAGCAGTACTTC.